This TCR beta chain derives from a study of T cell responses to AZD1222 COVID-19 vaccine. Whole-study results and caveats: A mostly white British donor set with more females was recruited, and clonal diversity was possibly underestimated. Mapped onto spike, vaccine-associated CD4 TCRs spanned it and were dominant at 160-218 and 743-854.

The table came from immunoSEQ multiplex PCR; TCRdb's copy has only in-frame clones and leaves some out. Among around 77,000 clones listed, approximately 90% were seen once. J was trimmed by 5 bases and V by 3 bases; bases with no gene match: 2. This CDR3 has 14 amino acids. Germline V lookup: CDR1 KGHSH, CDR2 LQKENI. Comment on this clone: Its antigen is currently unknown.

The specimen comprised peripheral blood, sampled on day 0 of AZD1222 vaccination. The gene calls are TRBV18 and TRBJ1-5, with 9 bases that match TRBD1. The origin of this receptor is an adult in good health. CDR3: CASSPGQGYQPQHF. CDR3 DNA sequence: TGTGCCAGCTCACCGGGACAGGGTTATCAGCCCCAGCATTTT.